This T cell receptor (beta chain) is from a study of T-cell reconstitution after alpha-beta-depleted transplantation in children. Unique molecular identifiers featured in how the TCRbeta library was prepared. TCRdb re-called the PCR reads through MiXCR, storing one row per CDR3 protein. This table has roughly 500,000 distinct CDR3 sequences, roughly an eighth appearing once. The germline V and J ends were trimmed by 3 bases and 7 bases, with 15 bases remaining between them. Germline values: CDR1 KGHDR, CDR2 SFDVKD. The CDR3 is 15 residues long. This clonotype was observed a handful of times. The chain carries TRBV24-1 and TRBJ2-1; D might be TRBD2 (6 bases). The sequencing here drew on PBMCs from the stem cell graft donor, taken from the stem cell graft. The TCR originated in a human donor who donated a stem cell graft to a child with combined immunodeficiency. As DNA, the CDR3 is TGTGCCACCAGTGATCGGGGGACTGTAGGTAATGAGCAGTTCTTC. It is translated as CATSDRGTVGNEQFF.